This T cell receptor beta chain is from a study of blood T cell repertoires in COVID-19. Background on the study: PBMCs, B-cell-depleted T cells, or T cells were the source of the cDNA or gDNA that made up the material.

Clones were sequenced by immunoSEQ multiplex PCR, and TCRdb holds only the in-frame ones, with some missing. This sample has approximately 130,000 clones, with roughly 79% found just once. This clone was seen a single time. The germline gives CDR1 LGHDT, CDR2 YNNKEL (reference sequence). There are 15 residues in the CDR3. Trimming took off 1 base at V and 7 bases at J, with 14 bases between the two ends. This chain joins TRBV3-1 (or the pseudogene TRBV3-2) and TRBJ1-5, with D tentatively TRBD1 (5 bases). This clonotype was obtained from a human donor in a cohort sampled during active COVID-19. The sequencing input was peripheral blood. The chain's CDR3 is CASSQAATGGQPQHF. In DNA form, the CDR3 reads TGTGCCAGCAGCCAAGCGGCAACAGGTGGGCAGCCCCAGCATTTT.